A selection of T cell receptor beta chains follows, all from one sample in a study of T cell responses to AZD1222 COVID-19 vaccine. Clones were sequenced by immunoSEQ multiplex PCR, and TCRdb holds only the in-frame ones, with some missing. The sample includes 100,000 to 150,000 clones, 80% to 90% of them seen just once. Specimen: peripheral blood, collected on day 0 of AZD1222 vaccination. All receptors derive from an adult in good health. Both conserved end residues are part of each CDR3. Each record gives: D gene, J gene, V gene, clone size, CDR3 protein, CDR3 DNA. A D gene is named only where the DNA matches it firmly. Some rows mark clone size as missing; the rest say once, few, many or name a class of expanded clone.

TRBD1,TRBJ1-2,TRBV29-1,-,CSVEANGQGNYGYTF,TGCAGCGTGGAAGCCAATGGACAGGGGAACTATGGCTACACCTTC
-,TRBJ1-2,TRBV27,-,CASGTPRDNYGYTF,TGTGCCAGCGGAACCCCCCGGGACAACTATGGCTACACCTTC
TRBD1,TRBJ2-7,TRBV5-1,once,CASSLYLSGQGAYEQYF,TGCGCCAGCAGCTTGTATCTTTCGGGACAGGGGGCCTACGAGCAGTACTTC
-,TRBJ1-5,TRBV28,-,CASTRGSNQPQHF,TGTGCCAGCACAAGGGGCTCGAATCAGCCCCAGCATTTT
-,TRBJ1-6,TRBV2,-,CASSGQTRNSPLHF,TGTGCCAGCAGTGGACAAACCAGGAATTCACCCCTCCACTTT
-,TRBJ1-3,TRBV29-1,-,CSVVLGGNTIYF,TGCAGCGTTGTTCTGGGAGGAAACACCATATATTTT
TRBD2,TRBJ2-1,TRBV5-6,-,CASSLVGSGSINEQFF,TGTGCCAGCAGCTTGGTTGGTAGCGGGAGCATAAATGAGCAGTTCTTC
-,TRBJ1-6,TRBV30,-,CAWSGNRPGAHSPLHF,TGTGCCTGGAGTGGCAATCGTCCGGGGGCGCATTCACCCCTCCACTTT
-,TRBJ2-3,TRBV5-6,-,CASSDEPGTDTQYF,TGTGCCAGCAGCGACGAGCCGGGCACAGATACGCAGTATTTT
TRBD2,TRBJ2-1,TRBV9,-,CASRTRLAGVGEQFF,TGTGCCAGCAGGACCAGACTAGCGGGAGTCGGTGAGCAGTTCTTC
-,TRBJ1-1,TRBV19,-,CASSILVNTEAFF,TGTGCCAGTAGTATACTGGTGAACACTGAAGCTTTCTTT
-,TRBJ2-7,TRBV10-3,-,CAISESGEAEQYF,TGTGCCATCAGTGAGTCGGGGGAGGCCGAGCAGTACTTC
-,TRBJ1-4,TRBV29-1,-,CSVGWGHEKLFF,TGCAGCGTGGGCTGGGGGCATGAAAAACTGTTTTTT
TRBD1,TRBJ1-6,TRBV19,-,CASKNGDRGSPLHF,TGTGCCAGTAAAAACGGGGACAGGGGCTCACCCCTCCACTTT
-,TRBJ1-5,TRBV6-5,-,CATSVKGNQPQHF,TGTGCCACCTCGGTAAAGGGCAATCAGCCCCAGCATTTT